Sequencing of this TCR beta chain was carried out in a study of cytomegalovirus exposure and HLA in healthy donors. The study's findings and limits: Clusters of TCRs from the first cohort tended to co-occur in the roughly 120 validation repertoires (as a later analysis found). Among the CMV-associated chains, three were confirmed in vitro as specific for CMV antigens. Generally TCR sequences proved uncommon, though certain public TCRs appeared in numerous donors.

To note about this clone: Antigen: not known.

Data came from immunoSEQ multiplex PCR; TCRdb stores just in-frame clones and leaves some out. The sample holds under 200,000 clones, 75% to 95% seen once. This receptor was identified in a woman aged 18-29 years in good health and CMV-seropositive. Sequenced: PBMCs.

For the CDR3, the DNA is TGTGCCAGCAGCTTAGGGTACAGGGGGCGTGAGGGTCAGCCCCAGCATTTT. Translated, it gives CASSLGYRGREGQPQHF. V and J are TRBV7-8 and TRBJ1-5; 9 bases fit TRBD1. V dropped 1 base and J dropped 6; count of bases not matched to a gene: 10. CDR3 length: 17 amino acids. Looked up from germline, CDR1 is SGHVS and CDR2 is FQNEAQ.